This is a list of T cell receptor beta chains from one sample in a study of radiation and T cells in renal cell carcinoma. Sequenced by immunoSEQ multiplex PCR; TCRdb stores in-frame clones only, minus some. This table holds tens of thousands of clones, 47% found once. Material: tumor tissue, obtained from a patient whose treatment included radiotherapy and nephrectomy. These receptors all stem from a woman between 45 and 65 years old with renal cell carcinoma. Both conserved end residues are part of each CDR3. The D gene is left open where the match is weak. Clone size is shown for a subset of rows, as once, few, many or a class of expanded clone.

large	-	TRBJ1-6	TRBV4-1	CASSQELQAGNSPLHF	TGCGCCAGCAGCCAAGAATTACAGGCCGGGAATTCACCCCTCCACTTT
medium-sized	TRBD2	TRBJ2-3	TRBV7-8	CASSPPPGLAGATDTQYF	TGTGCCAGCAGCCCCCCTCCGGGACTAGCGGGGGCCACAGATACGCAGTATTTT
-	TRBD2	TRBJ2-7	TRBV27	CASTSGGGAQYF	TGTGCCAGCACCTCCGGGGGGGGAGCGCAGTACTTC
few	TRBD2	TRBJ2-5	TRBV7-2	CASSRQRGGQGETQYF	TGTGCCAGCAGCCGTCAGCGGGGGGGCCAGGGAGAGACCCAGTACTTC
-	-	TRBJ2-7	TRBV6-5	CASTIDGTSHEQYF	TGTGCCAGCACCATAGATGGGACTTCACACGAGCAGTACTTC
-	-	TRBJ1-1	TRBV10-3	CASKDHRETYTEAFF	TGTGCCAGCAAAGACCACCGAGAGACCTACACTGAAGCTTTCTTT
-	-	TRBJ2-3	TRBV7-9	CASSTTLTPSATDTQYF	TGTGCCAGCAGCACTACCCTGACCCCCTCGGCCACAGATACGCAGTATTTT
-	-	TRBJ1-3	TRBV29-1	CSARPEVSGNTIYF	TGCAGCGCTCGACCGGAGGTCTCTGGAAACACCATATATTTT
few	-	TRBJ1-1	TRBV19	CASSILGTEAFF	TGTGCCAGTAGTATTCTAGGGACTGAAGCTTTCTTT
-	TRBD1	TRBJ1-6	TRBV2	CASKDRGYSPLHF	TGTGCCAGCAAAGACAGGGGTTATTCACCCCTCCACTTT
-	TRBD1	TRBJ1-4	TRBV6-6	CASSFRQGGEKLFF	TGTGCCAGCAGTTTCCGACAGGGAGGCGAAAAACTGTTTTTT
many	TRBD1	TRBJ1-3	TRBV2	CASSEGRGRIGNTIYF	TGTGCCAGCAGTGAAGGCAGGGGGCGCATTGGAAACACCATATATTTT
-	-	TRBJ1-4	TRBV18	CASSPLPTGQINEKLFF	TGTGCCAGCTCACCACTTCCTACCGGACAGATTAATGAAAAACTGTTTTTT
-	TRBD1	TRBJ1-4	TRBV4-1	CASSRVPGQGDEKLFF	TGCGCCAGCAGCCGCGTACCGGGACAGGGTGATGAAAAACTGTTTTTT
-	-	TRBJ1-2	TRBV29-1	CSVEPTLNYGYTF	TGCAGCGTTGAGCCGACACTTAACTATGGCTACACCTTC
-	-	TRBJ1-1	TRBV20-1	CSVERDTEAFF	TGCAGTGTTGAACGGGACACTGAAGCTTTCTTT
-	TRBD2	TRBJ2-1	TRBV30	CAWTRLAGGPDEQFF	TGTGCCTGGACGAGGCTAGCGGGGGGGCCGGATGAGCAGTTCTTC
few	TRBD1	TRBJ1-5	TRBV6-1	CASRDRGNQPQHF	TGTGCCAGCAGGGACAGGGGCAATCAGCCCCAGCATTTT
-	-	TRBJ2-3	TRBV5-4	CASSPYSLDTQYF	TGTGCCAGCAGCCCTTACTCGCTGGATACGCAGTATTTT
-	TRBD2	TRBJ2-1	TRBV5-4	CASSNLAGLYNEQFF	TGTGCCAGCAGCAATCTAGCGGGGCTATACAATGAGCAGTTCTTC
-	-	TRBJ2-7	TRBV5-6	CASSSPGTESSYEQYF	TGTGCCAGCAGCTCCCCCGGGACGGAGAGCTCCTACGAGCAGTACTTC
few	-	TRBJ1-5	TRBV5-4	CASSFMRVDQPQHF	TGTGCCAGCAGCTTTATGAGGGTTGATCAGCCCCAGCATTTT
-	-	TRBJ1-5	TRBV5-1	CASSLALIKGNQPQHF	TGCGCCAGCAGCTTGGCCCTAATCAAGGGCAATCAGCCCCAGCATTTT
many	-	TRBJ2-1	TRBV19	CASSIGWGPSNEQFF	TGTGCCAGTAGCATAGGTTGGGGGCCTTCAAATGAGCAGTTCTTC